The next 27 T cell receptor beta chains were all read from a single sample in a study. TCRdb called the RT-PCR reads again in MiXCR, with one record for every CDR3 protein. This table has more than 550,000 distinct CDR3 sequences, 12% to 15% appearing once. The source material was memory CD4+ T cells from blood. These receptors were obtained from a female donor in good health, serving as a healthy control.

The chain recombines TRBV6-6 with TRBJ1-3; D is uncertain. Germline CDR1 MNHNY, CDR2 SVGAGI (reference sequence). The V end was cut by 0 bases, the J end by 0 bases, with 9 bases between. There are 16 residues in the CDR3. CDR3 in DNA: TGTGCCAGCAGTTACTCGGGCGGCAGCTCTGGAAACACCATATATTTT. The encoded protein is CASSYSGGSSGNTIYF.

The genes are TRBV15 and TRBJ2-7, with D unclear. V lost 0 bases and J lost 2, with 11 bases in between. The germline gives CDR1 LNHNV, CDR2 YYDKDF (reference sequence). The CDR3 extends over 15 amino acids. The CDR3 DNA reads as TGTGCCACCAGCAGAGATTGGTGGGGTACCTACGAGCAGTACTTC. Its protein product is CATSRDWWGTYEQYF.

This sequence joins TRBV20-1 and TRBJ2-7; D not certain. The CDR3 has 14 amino acids. V lost 3 bases and J 2 bases, leaving 14 bases between the germline ends. In germline, CDR1 is DFQATT, CDR2 SNEGSKA (reference sequence). CDR3 DNA sequence: TGCAGTGCTAGGTACAGACGAGTAGCCTACGAGCAGTACTTC. It is translated as CSARYRRVAYEQYF.

This clonotype was seen more than once but under ten times. The chain uses TRBV7-9 and TRBJ1-2, with TRBD1 matching 8 bases. The CDR3 has 15 amino acids. Trimming cost V 6 bases and J 7 bases; bases outside gene matches: 13. The germline V gene has CDR1 SEHNR and CDR2 FQNEAQ (reference sequence). CDR3 amino acids: CASRNQGAGEAGYTF. The DNA of the CDR3 is TGTGCCAGCAGAAACCAGGGGGCAGGTGAGGCTGGCTACACCTTC.

This clonotype has more than one count but fewer than ten. V is TRBV10-3 and J is TRBJ2-5; 12 bases fit TRBD2. The CDR3 runs to 15 residues. V was clipped by 6 bases and J by 5 bases; unmatched bases: 7. From germline, CDR1 is ENHRY and CDR2 SYGVKD. CDR3 bases: TGTGCCATCAGGGCTAGCGGGGGGGCCATTGAGACCCAGTACTTC. It translates to CAIRASGGAIETQYF.

This clonotype was recorded at least ten times. The chain is built from TRBV5-1 and TRBJ1-1, with a weak D call TRBD1 (5 bases). The germline V gene has CDR1 SGHRS and CDR2 YFSETQ. Trimming took 6 bases from V and 4 from J, leaving 13 bases between them. The CDR3 is 13 amino acids. The CDR3 protein is CASIGDGATEAFF. The CDR3 coding sequence is TGCGCCAGCATTGGAGATGGGGCCACTGAAGCTTTCTTT.

A few counts support this clonotype. This sequence joins TRBV7-6 and TRBJ2-7; 7 bases match TRBD2. The CDR3 consists of 14 residues. Looked up from germline, CDR1 is SGHVS and CDR2 is FNYEAQ. V was clipped by 7 bases and J by 4 bases; unmatched bases: 10. CDR3 bases: TGTGCCAGCACCCTCGGGGAGGGGCGGTACGAGCAGTACTTC. Encoded protein: CASTLGEGRYEQYF. Complete variable domain (other parts from reference TRBV7-6 and TRBJ2-7): GAGVSQSPRYKVTKRGQDVALRCDPISGHVSLYWYRQALGQGPEFLTYFNYEAQQDKSGLPNDRFSAERPEGSISTLTIQRTEQRDSAMYRCASTLGEGRYEQYFGPGTRLTVT.

J is TRBJ1-2 and V is TRBV6-2 or TRBV6-3; no definite D call. The V end lost 10 bases, the J end lost 8 bases, and 23 bases lay between the germline ends. Looked up from germline, CDR1 is MNHEY and CDR2 is SVGEGT. The length of the CDR3 is 14 residues. CDR3 sequence reads: CAIKATPANVGYTF. CDR3 DNA sequence: TGTGCCATCAAAGCGACACCCGCTAACGTCGGCTACACCTTC.

This clonotype occurred many times. The chain is built from TRBV6-4 and TRBJ2-3; 7 bases map to TRBD1. V lost 0 bases, J lost 7 bases, and 7 bases stayed unmatched. This CDR3 region has 15 residues. CDR1 and CDR2 (germline): MRHNA, SNTAGT. CDR3 in amino acids: CASSDSLTGTNTQYF. The CDR3 coding sequence is TGTGCCAGCAGTGACTCCTTGACAGGGACCAATACGCAGTATTTT.

V and J are TRBV20-1 and TRBJ1-1; possible D gene TRBD1, 6 bases. CDR3 size: 13 residues. The V end lost 8 bases, the J end lost 0 bases, and 13 bases lay between the germline ends. Looked up from germline, CDR1 is DFQATT and CDR2 is SNEGSKA (reference sequence). In DNA, the CDR3 is TGCAGTTCCCCAGGGACAATGAACACTGAAGCTTTCTTT. This translates into CSSPGTMNTEAFF.

This clonotype turned up a few times. The chain joins TRBV10-3 to TRBJ2-3, with 11 bases fitting TRBD1. The CDR3 runs 18 residues. With V trimmed by 7 bases and J by 4 bases, 16 bases remained unmatched. Germline V gene data show CDR1 as ENHRY and CDR2 as SYGVKD. CDR3 sequence (DNA): TGTGCCATCAAAATGGGCGCGTCCGGGACAGGGGGTGCAGATACGCAGTATTTT. This encodes CAIKMGASGTGGADTQYF.

The chain couples TRBV7-6 to TRBJ1-6; D gene ambiguous. CDR1 is SGHVS and CDR2 is FNYEAQ in the germline V gene. This CDR3 is built from 18 residues. Trimming stripped 5 bases from V and 14 bases from J, with 31 bases between. The CDR3 reads CASSMVTALGAGAGTLHF. The CDR3 DNA reads TGTGCCAGCAGCATGGTGACGGCCCTCGGTGCGGGTGCTGGAACCCTCCACTTT.

This clonotype was detected only a few times. V is TRBV12-5 and J is TRBJ1-1; D is unresolved. Germline V gene lookup returns CDR1 LGHNT and CDR2 FRNRAP. The CDR3 is 12 amino acids. V lost 3 bases, J lost 5 bases, and 7 bases lay in between. The CDR3 DNA sequence: TGTGCTAGTGGTTTTTCGGTAACTGAAGCTTTCTTT. Its protein product is CASGFSVTEAFF.

This clonotype came up a few times. The genes are TRBV20-1 and TRBJ2-2, with D unclear. CDR1 is DFQATT and CDR2 is SNEGSKA in the germline V gene (reference sequence). The CDR3 is 12 amino acids. Trimming shortened V by 1 base and J by 7 bases, and 7 bases separated the two germline ends. The CDR3 sequence: CSARALIGELFF. The CDR3 DNA follows: TGCAGTGCTAGAGCCCTAATCGGGGAGCTGTTTTTT.

This clonotype was counted a few times. This chain links TRBV6-6 with TRBJ2-1; D gene unclear. The germline gives CDR1 MNHNY, CDR2 SVGAGI (reference sequence). The length of the CDR3 is 13 residues. Trimming removed 4 bases from V and 6 bases from J, with 10 bases in between. The CDR3 loop reads CASSSSRVNEQFF. In nucleotides, the CDR3 is TGTGCCAGCAGTTCCTCTAGGGTCAATGAGCAGTTCTTC.

In this sample, this clonotype turned up many times. The genes are TRBV4-1 and TRBJ2-2; TRBD2 agrees at 10 bases. V lost 0 bases, J lost 0 bases, and 4 bases stayed unmatched. Germline V gene data show CDR1 as MGHRA and CDR2 as YSYEKL. This CDR3 region has 18 residues. The CDR3 DNA reads as TGCGCCAGCAGCCAAGAAGGGCTAGCGGGGGCGAACACCGGGGAGCTGTTTTTT. Translated, it gives CASSQEGLAGANTGELFF.

This rearrangement joins TRBV10-3 to TRBJ1-1; 8 bases fit TRBD1. Germline CDR1 reads ENHRY; CDR2 reads SYGVKD. The ends lost 8 bases at V and 6 bases at J; junction bases unmatched: 8. The CDR3 is made up of 13 amino acids. CDR3 sequence (DNA): TGTGCCATCGTCCAAGGACAGGGCGCTGAAGCTTTCTTT. This encodes CAIVQGQGAEAFF.

The genes are TRBV5-6 and TRBJ2-1; 11 nucleotides align to TRBD1. The CDR3 is made up of 16 amino acids. From germline, CDR1 is SGHDT and CDR2 YYEEEE. V shed 5 bases and J 7 bases; nucleotides not matched to a gene: 11. Here the CDR3 DNA reads TGTGCCAGCAGTCCTATACCGGGACAGGGGGGTAATGAGCAGTTCTTC. This translates into CASSPIPGQGGNEQFF.

V is TRBV5-1 and J is TRBJ2-7; D might be TRBD2 (6 bases). This CDR3 contains 16 residues. Trimming removed 3 bases at V and 3 bases at J, with 19 bases between. Germline V lookup: CDR1 SGHRS, CDR2 YFSETQ. The CDR3 spells CASSSFNAGMDYEQYF. The CDR3 DNA follows: TGCGCCAGCAGCTCCTTTAACGCGGGGATGGACTACGAGCAGTACTTC.

V usage is TRBV5-1 and J usage is TRBJ2-2; 13 positions match TRBD2. CDR3 length equals 18 residues. V was clipped by 4 bases and J by 2 bases; unmatched bases: 8. Germline CDR1 and CDR2: SGHRS and YFSETQ. The CDR3 region is CASSRGGTSGINTGELFF. CDR3 DNA sequence: TGCGCCAGCAGCCGGGGGGGGACTAGCGGGATCAACACCGGGGAGCTGTTTTTT. Complete variable domain (other parts from reference TRBV5-1 and TRBJ2-2): KAGVTQTPRYLIKTRGQQVTLSCSPISGHRSVSWYQQTPGQGLQFLFEYFSETQRNKGNFPGRFSGRQFSNSRSEMNVSTLELGDSALYLCASSRGGTSGINTGELFFGEGSRLTVL.

The genes are TRBV5-1 and TRBJ2-7; D might be TRBD1 (7 bases). V was clipped by 5 bases and J by 5 bases, with 20 bases between them. The CDR3 totals 15 residues. Germline CDR1 is SGHRS and CDR2 is YFSETQ. The chain's CDR3 is CASRGGQRGPHEQYF. The CDR3 coding sequence is TGCGCCAGCAGGGGGGGACAGCGAGGACCCCACGAGCAGTACTTC.

This clonotype was seen a handful of times. The gene calls are TRBV7-9 and TRBJ1-2; 12 nucleotides match TRBD1. V lost 5 bases to trimming and J lost 6 bases; unmatched junction nucleotides: 10. Germline V lookup: CDR1 SEHNR, CDR2 FQNEAQ (reference sequence). The CDR3 has 16 residues. CDR3 in amino acids: CASSPTGTGGDNGYTF. In DNA, the CDR3 is TGTGCCAGCAGCCCCACCGGGACAGGGGGCGACAATGGCTACACCTTC.

The sample holds many counts of this clonotype. This chain connects TRBV20-1 to TRBJ2-1; a possible D gene is TRBD2 (6 bases). This CDR3 has 14 residues. Deletions cut 5 bases from V and 0 bases from J, with 11 bases between. Germline CDR1 and CDR2: DFQATT and SNEGSKA (reference sequence). The CDR3 DNA follows: TGCAGTGCTCCGGGGCGGGGCTCCTACAATGAGCAGTTCTTC. This encodes CSAPGRGSYNEQFF.

This clonotype has more than one count but fewer than ten. The V call is TRBV4-2, the J call TRBJ2-2; the match to TRBD2 covers 8 bases. This CDR3 region has 17 residues. The germline V gene has CDR1 LGHNA and CDR2 YNFKEQ. V dropped 6 bases and J dropped 1; count of bases not matched to a gene: 10. CDR3 residues: CASSLVAAGGNTGELFF. As DNA, the CDR3 is TGTGCCAGCAGTCTAGTCGCGGCGGGAGGGAACACCGGGGAGCTGTTTTTT.

This clonotype was seen only once. Without the conserved terminal phenylalanine or tryptophan, this CDR3 likely stems from a read error. The DNA is left out, because the CDR3 cannot be placed on it with certainty; the CDR3 is given as TCRdb lists it. This sequence joins TRBV28 and TRBJ2-6. The CDR3 contains 10 residues when both ends are counted. CDR1 and CDR2 (germline): MDHEN, SYDVKM. The CDR3: CASSFVRTLT.

The table lists this clonotype with a few counts. This sequence joins TRBV5-6 and TRBJ2-3, with D possibly being TRBD1 (6 bases). The germline V gene has CDR1 SGHDT and CDR2 YYEEEE. Trimming shortened V by 7 bases and J by 4 bases, and 19 bases separated the two germline ends. The CDR3 consists of 15 residues. CDR3: CASSMYQGKADTQYF. Here the CDR3 DNA reads TGTGCCAGCTCCATGTACCAGGGGAAGGCAGATACGCAGTATTTT.

This clonotype has a handful of counts. The chain carries TRBV7-2 and TRBJ1-1; no firm D call. Germline CDR1 SGHTA, CDR2 FQGNSA. The CDR3 consists of 13 residues. V was pared by 3 bases and J by 7 bases, with 12 bases between. The CDR3 is CASSFTWKDEAFF. The CDR3 DNA follows: TGTGCCAGCAGCTTCACCTGGAAGGATGAAGCTTTCTTT.